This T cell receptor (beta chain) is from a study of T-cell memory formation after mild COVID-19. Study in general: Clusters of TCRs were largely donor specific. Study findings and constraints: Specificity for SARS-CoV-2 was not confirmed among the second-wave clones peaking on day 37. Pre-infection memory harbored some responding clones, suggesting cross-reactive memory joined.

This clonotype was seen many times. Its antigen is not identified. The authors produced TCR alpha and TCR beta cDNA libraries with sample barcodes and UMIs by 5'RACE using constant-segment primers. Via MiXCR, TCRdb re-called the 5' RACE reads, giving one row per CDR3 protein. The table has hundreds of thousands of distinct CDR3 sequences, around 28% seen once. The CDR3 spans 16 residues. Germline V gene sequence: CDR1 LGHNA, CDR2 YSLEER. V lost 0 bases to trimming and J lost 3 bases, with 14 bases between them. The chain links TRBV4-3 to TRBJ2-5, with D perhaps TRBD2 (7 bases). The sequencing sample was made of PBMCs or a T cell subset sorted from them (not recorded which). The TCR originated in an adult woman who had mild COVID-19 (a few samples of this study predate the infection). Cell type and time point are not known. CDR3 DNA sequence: TGCGCCAGCAGCCAAGAGGGACGGGGGGCCGAAGAGACCCAGTACTTC. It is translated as CASSQEGRGAEETQYF.